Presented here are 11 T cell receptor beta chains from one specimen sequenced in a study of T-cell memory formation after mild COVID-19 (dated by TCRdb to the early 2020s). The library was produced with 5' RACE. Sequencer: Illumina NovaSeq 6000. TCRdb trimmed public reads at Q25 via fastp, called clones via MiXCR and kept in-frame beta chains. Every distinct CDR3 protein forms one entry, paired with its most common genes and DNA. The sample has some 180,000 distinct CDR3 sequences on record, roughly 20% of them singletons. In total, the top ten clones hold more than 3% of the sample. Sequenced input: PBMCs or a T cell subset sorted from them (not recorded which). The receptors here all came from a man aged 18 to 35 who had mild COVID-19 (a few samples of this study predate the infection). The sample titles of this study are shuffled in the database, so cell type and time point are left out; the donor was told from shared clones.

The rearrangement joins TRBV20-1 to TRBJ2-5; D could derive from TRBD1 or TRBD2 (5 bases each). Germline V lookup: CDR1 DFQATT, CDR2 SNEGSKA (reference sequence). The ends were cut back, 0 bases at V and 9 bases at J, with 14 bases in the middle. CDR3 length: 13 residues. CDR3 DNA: TGCAGTGCTAGAGACAATCTCGGGGCGGCCCAGTACTTC. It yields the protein CSARDNLGAAQYF.

Here the CDR3 reads CASSQGILTGELFF. In DNA, the CDR3 is TGCGCCAGCAGCCAGGGGATCCTCACCGGGGAGCTGTTTTTT. The rearrangement links TRBV4-1 to TRBJ2-2; no reliable D call. V lost 3 bases, J lost 4 bases, and 9 bases lay in between. This CDR3 region has 14 residues. Germline V lookup: CDR1 MGHRA, CDR2 YSYEKL.

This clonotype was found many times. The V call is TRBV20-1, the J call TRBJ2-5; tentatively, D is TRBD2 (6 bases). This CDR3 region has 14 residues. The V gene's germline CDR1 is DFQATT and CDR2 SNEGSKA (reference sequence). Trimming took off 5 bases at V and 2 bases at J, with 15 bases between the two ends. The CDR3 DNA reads TGCAGTGCTGCCGCGTGGGGGGAGCAAGAGACCCAGTACTTC. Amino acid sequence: CSAAAWGEQETQYF.

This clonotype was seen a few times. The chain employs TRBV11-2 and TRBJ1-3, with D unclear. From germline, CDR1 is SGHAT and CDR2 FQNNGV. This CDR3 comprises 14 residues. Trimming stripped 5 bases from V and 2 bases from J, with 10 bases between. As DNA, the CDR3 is TGTGCCAGCAGCCCAGACGGGACTGGAAACACCATATATTTT. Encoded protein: CASSPDGTGNTIYF.

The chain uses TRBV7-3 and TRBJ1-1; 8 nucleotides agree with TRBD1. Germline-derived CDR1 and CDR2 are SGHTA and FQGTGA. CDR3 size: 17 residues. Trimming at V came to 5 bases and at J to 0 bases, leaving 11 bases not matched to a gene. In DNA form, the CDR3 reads TGTGCCAGCAGCCAAACAACAGGGGGGACATTGAACACTGAAGCTTTCTTT. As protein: CASSQTTGGTLNTEAFF.

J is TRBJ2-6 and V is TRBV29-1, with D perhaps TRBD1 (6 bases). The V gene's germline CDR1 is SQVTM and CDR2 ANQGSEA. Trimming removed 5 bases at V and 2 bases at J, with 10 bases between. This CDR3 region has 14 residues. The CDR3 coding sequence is TGCAGCGTTCAGGGGAGTGCTGGGGCCAACGTCCTGACTTTC. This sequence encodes CSVQGSAGANVLTF.

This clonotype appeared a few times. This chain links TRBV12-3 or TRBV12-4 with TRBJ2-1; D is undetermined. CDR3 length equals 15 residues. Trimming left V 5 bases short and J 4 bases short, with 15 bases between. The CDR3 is CASSPVDKAYNEQFF. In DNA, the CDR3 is TGTGCCAGCAGTCCCGTAGATAAGGCATACAATGAGCAGTTCTTC.

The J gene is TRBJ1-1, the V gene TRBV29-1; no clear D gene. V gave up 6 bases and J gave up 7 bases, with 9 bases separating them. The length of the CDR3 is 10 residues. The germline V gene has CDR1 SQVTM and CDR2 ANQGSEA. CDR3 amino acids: CSVHTYEAFF. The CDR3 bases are TGCAGCGTGCATACGTATGAAGCTTTCTTT.

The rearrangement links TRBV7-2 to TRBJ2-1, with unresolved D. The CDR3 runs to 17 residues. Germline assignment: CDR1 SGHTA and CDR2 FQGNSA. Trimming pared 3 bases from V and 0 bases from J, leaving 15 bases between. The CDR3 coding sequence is TGTGCCAGCAGCTTGATTGGGGTGGTCGTCTCCTACAATGAGCAGTTCTTC. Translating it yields CASSLIGVVVSYNEQFF.

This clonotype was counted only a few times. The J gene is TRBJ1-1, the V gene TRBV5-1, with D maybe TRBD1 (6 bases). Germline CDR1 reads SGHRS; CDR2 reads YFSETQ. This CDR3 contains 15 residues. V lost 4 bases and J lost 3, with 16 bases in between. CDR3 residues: CASSLTRGRDTEAFF. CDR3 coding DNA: TGCGCCAGCAGCCTTACCAGGGGACGGGACACTGAAGCTTTCTTT.

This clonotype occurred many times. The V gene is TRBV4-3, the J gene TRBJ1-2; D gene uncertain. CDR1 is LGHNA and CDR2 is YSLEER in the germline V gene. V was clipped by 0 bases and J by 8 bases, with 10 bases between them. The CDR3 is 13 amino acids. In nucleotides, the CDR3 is TGCGCCAGCAGCCAAGATCGGGGAAGAGGCTACACCTTC. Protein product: CASSQDRGRGYTF.